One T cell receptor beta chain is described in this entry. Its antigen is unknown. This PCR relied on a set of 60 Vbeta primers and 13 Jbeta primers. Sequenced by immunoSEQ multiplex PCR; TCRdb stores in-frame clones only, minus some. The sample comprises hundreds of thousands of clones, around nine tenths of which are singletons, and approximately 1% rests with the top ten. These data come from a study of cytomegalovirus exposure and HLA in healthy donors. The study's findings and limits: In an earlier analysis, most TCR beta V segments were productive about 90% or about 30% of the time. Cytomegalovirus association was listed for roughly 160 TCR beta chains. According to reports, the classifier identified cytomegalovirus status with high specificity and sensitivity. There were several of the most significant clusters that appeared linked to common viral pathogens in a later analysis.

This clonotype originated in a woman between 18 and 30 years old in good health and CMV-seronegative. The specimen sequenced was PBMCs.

For the CDR3, the DNA is TGTGCCAGTAGCCCACAGGGGTTACATGGCTACACCTTC. Amino acid sequence: CASSPQGLHGYTF. The chain employs TRBV19 and TRBJ1-2, with TRBD1 identical over 7 bases. This CDR3 has 13 amino acids. With V trimmed by 6 bases and J by 6 bases, 7 bases remained unmatched. CDR1 and CDR2 from the germline V gene are LNHDA and SQIVND (reference sequence).